These T cell receptor beta chains were read from a single sample in a study of long-term antiretroviral therapy in people with HIV. Only in-frame clones appear in the TCRdb table, and some are missing; sequencing was by immunoSEQ multiplex PCR. The table lists about 14,000 clones, 75% to 85% of them singletons, with around 12% in the top ten. Specimen: unsorted PBMCs, collected 3.2 years before starting antiretroviral therapy. The receptors derive from a man aged 35 to 55 with HIV. Both conserved end residues are part of each CDR3. The D gene is left open where the match is weak. Rows give clone size only sometimes, using once, few, many, or a class for an expanded clone.

CDR3aa	CDR3nt	d_gene	j_gene	abundance	v_gene
CSVEDRGGPYNEQFF	TGCAGCGTTGAAGATAGGGGGGGGCCTTACAATGAGCAGTTCTTC	NA	TRBJ2-1	NA	TRBV29-1
CASSFQGNQPQHF	TGTGCCAGCAGTTTTCAGGGTAATCAGCCCCAGCATTTT	NA	TRBJ1-5	once	TRBV27
CASSLRGIGNQPQHF	TGTGCCAGCAGCTTAAGGGGCATCGGCAATCAGCCCCAGCATTTT	NA	TRBJ1-5	NA	TRBV13
CASSQDPTGSDSPLHF	TGCGCCAGCAGCCAAGATCCGACAGGGTCGGATTCACCCCTCCACTTT	TRBD1	TRBJ1-6	few	TRBV4-1
CAWSVQLRYGYTF	TGTGCCTGGAGTGTACAACTACGCTATGGCTACACCTTC	NA	TRBJ1-2	NA	TRBV30
CASSLDSGGGGYTF	TGTGCCAGCAGCCTCGACAGTGGGGGCGGTGGCTACACCTTC	NA	TRBJ1-2	NA	TRBV7-8
CASSESQWGGTEAFF	TGTGCCAGCAGTGAGAGTCAGTGGGGGGGCACTGAAGCTTTCTTT	NA	TRBJ1-1	NA	TRBV6-1
CASSFRGRGADTQYF	TGTGCCAGCAGCTTTAGAGGACGCGGTGCAGATACGCAGTATTTT	NA	TRBJ2-3	NA	TRBV7-9
CASSVGTGAAGAFF	TGTGCCAGCAGCGTAGGGACAGGGGCCGCTGGGGCTTTCTTT	TRBD1	TRBJ1-1	NA	TRBV9
CASRQDRDEQYF	TGTGCCAGCAGACAGGACAGGGACGAGCAGTACTTC	TRBD1	TRBJ2-7	once	TRBV27
CASSLGGAGISDGYTF	TGTGCCAGTAGTCTGGGGGGCGCGGGGATCAGCGATGGCTACACCTTC	NA	TRBJ1-2	few	TRBV19
CASTSGESSYNSPLHF	TGTGCCAGTACCTCAGGAGAGAGCTCCTATAATTCACCCCTCCACTTT	NA	TRBJ1-6	once	TRBV19
CASSLDLVQLNTEAFF	TGTGCCAGCAGCTTGGACTTGGTTCAGTTGAACACTGAAGCTTTCTTT	NA	TRBJ1-1	few	TRBV5-8
CASSPTGGMRAFF	TGTGCCAGCAGTCCGACAGGGGGAATGCGAGCTTTCTTT	TRBD1	TRBJ1-1	NA	TRBV27
CASRERGTSTDTQYF	TGTGCCAGCAGGGAGCGGGGTACTAGCACAGATACGCAGTATTTT	TRBD2	TRBJ2-3	NA	TRBV6-6